This entry features one T cell receptor (beta chain) sequence. Its antigen remains unknown. Listed TCR primers, together with previously described methods, were used for the bulk TCR libraries. TCRdb reprocessed the PCR reads with MiXCR, giving one entry per CDR3 protein. The data show nearly 650,000 distinct CDR3 sequences, 25% seen once. Between roughly 19,000 and 1,000,000 sorted cells, with 10%, 30% or 50% RNA, yielded naive CD8 libraries. Researchers sorted naive CD8 T cells as cells that were CD8+CD4-CCR7+CD45RA+. This record belongs to a study of molecular identifiers for immune sequencing clone quantification. Points from the study as a whole: Jurkat TCR RNA spiked in from one cell reportedly remained identifiable amid about a million naive cells.

CDR3 size: 15 residues. Germline CDR1 is LNHNV and CDR2 is YYDKDF (reference sequence). J gave up 3 bases and V 1 base, and 5 bases lay outside the gene matches. The material sequenced was naive CD8+ T cells from blood, with Jurkat cell RNA spiked in. Noted subset: FACS-sorted CD8+CD4-CCR7+CD45RA+ naive T cells. This receptor was identified in a human donor in good health. Some libraries in this study had Jurkat cell RNA spiked in. This chain links TRBV15 with TRBJ2-5, with TRBD2 identical over 7 bases. Here the CDR3 reads CATSRAASGEETQYF. For the CDR3, the DNA is TGTGCCACCAGCAGAGCGGCTAGCGGAGAAGAGACCCAGTACTTC.